This is a list of T cell receptor beta chains from one sample in a study of T cells in Graves' hyperthyroidism and ophthalmopathy. One entry per CDR3 protein, called by TCRdb with MiXCR from the multiplex PCR reads. The sample has roughly 580,000 distinct CDR3 sequences, more than 11% seen once. Sequenced sample: blood. The receptor set was obtained from a woman in her twenties or thirties with Graves' hyperthyroidism that later progressed to Graves' ophthalmopathy. Each CDR3 is given without its conserved first and last residue.

V: TRBV6-1
CDR3: AIQREGPHNEQF

V: TRBV20-1
CDR3: SARETTETQY

V: TRBV20-1
CDR3: SARDRGTGELF

V: TRBV6-1
CDR3: ASSPNLWDSPLH

V: TRBV7-8
CDR3: ASSPGRVGGNFAEAF

V: TRBV2
CDR3: ASKGNTIY

V: TRBV12-3/TRBV12-4
CDR3: ASSQRDHDTDTQY

V: TRBV27
CDR3: ASSLSGKRNQPQH

V: TRBV4-3
CDR3: ASSQEGTRDNEQF

V: TRBV4-1
CDR3: ASRATGITEAF

V: TRBV10-3
CDR3: AISDMWVTGNTIY

V: TRBV9
CDR3: ASSAVPHDGYT

V: TRBV19
CDR3: ATTTSFQGEQF

V: TRBV18
CDR3: ASSPQRNDRVQY

V: TRBV2
CDR3: ASSEVAEAF

V: TRBV3-1
CDR3: ASSHFGQNYEQF

V: TRBV6-2/TRBV6-3
CDR3: ASSPTENNEQF

V: TRBV18
CDR3: ASSPPEGRNTGELF

V: TRBV30
CDR3: ATSSGNSYEQY

V: TRBV11-2
CDR3: ASRVDRASQAF

V: TRBV15
CDR3: ATSSRLAGGNEQF

V: TRBV5-1
CDR3: ASSPGTGWGQPQH

V: TRBV5-8
CDR3: ASSRPGTDYQAKNIQY

V: TRBV7-2
CDR3: ASSLSWTSGGYEQY

V: TRBV6-6
CDR3: ASSYSSREDTGELF

V: TRBV18
CDR3: ASSHFGRAF

V: TRBV9
CDR3: ASSVGGGLNTGELF

V: TRBV5-1
CDR3: ASSLGQGRSEQF

V: TRBV3-1
CDR3: ASSKPGQGAYEQY

V: TRBV7-9
CDR3: ASSPRDVNYGYT

V: TRBV6-2/TRBV6-3
CDR3: AIRGVNYGYT

V: TRBV3-1
CDR3: ASSQSGETQY

V: TRBV19
CDR3: ASSRGRIGNEKLF

V: TRBV28
CDR3: ASSYGLAGGPLAKNIQY

V: TRBV14
CDR3: ASSPMGGREKLF

V: TRBV29-1
CDR3: STAGREGPSSYNEQF

V: TRBV7-8
CDR3: ASSLGVSGTDTQY

V: TRBV20-1
CDR3: SAISGSRPEQY

V: TRBV28
CDR3: ASSLYGGGYT

V: TRBV7-2
CDR3: ASSLLGPLHGEQF

V: TRBV29-1
CDR3: SVGAIGGPNTEAF

V: TRBV7-3
CDR3: ASSSQGGDTDTQY

V: TRBV7-9
CDR3: ASSSTPQTAGATEAF

V: TRBV5-1
CDR3: ASSPGTGGVDEQY

V: TRBV7-9
CDR3: ASSQIPGQPYGYT